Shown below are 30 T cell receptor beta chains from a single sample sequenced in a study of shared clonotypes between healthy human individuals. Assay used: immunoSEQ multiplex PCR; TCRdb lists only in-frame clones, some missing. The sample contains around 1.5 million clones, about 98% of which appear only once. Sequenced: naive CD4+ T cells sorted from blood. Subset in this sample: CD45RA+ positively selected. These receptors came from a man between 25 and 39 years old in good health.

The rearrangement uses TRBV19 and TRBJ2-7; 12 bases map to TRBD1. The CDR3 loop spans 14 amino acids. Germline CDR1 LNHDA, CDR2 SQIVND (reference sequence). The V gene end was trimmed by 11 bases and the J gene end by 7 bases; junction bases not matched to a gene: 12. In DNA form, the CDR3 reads TGTGCCTCCGAACCGGGACAGGGGGCGGGAGAGCAGTACTTC. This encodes CASEPGQGAGEQYF. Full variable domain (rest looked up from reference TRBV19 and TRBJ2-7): DGGITQSPKYLFRKEGQNVTLSCEQNLNHDAMYWYRQDPGQGLRLIYYSQIVNDFQKGDIAEGYSVSREKKESFPLTVTSAQKNPTAFYLCASEPGQGAGEQYFGPGTRLTVT.

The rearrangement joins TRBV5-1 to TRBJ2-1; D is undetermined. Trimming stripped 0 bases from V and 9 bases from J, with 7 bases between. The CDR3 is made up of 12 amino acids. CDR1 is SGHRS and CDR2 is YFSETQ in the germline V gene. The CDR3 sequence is CASSLEPGEQFF. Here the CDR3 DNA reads TGCGCCAGCAGCTTGGAACCCGGTGAGCAGTTCTTC.

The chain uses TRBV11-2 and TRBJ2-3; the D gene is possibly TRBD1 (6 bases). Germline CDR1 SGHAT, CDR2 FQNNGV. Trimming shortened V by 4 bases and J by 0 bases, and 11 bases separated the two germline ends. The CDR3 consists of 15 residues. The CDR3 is CASSYDRFSTDTQYF. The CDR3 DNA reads TGTGCCAGCAGCTATGACAGGTTTAGCACAGATACGCAGTATTTT.

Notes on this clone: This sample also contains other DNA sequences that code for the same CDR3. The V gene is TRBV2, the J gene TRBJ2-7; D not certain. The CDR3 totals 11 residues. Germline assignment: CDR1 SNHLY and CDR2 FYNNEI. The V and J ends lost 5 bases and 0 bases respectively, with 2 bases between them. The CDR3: CASSPSYEQYF. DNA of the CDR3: TGTGCCAGCAGTCCCTCCTACGAGCAGTACTTC.

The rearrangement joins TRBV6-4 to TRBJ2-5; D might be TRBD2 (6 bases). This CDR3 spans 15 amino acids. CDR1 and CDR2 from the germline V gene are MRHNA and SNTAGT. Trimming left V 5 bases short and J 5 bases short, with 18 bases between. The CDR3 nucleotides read TGTGCCAGCAGTCCCCCCCGGGAGTCAAGGGAGACCCAGTACTTC. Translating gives CASSPPRESRETQYF.

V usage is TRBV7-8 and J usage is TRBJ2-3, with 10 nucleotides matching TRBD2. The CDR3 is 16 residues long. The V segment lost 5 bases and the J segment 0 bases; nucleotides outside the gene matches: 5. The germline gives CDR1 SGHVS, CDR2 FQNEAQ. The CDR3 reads CASSISGGTSTDTQYF. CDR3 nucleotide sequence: TGTGCCAGCAGCATTAGCGGGGGGACTAGCACAGATACGCAGTATTTT.

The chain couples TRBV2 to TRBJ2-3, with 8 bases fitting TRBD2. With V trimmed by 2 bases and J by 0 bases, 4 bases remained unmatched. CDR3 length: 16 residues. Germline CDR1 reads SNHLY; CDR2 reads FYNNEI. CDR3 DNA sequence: TGTGCCAGCAGTGAATCCCGGGGGGGTAGCACAGATACGCAGTATTTT. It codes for CASSESRGGSTDTQYF.

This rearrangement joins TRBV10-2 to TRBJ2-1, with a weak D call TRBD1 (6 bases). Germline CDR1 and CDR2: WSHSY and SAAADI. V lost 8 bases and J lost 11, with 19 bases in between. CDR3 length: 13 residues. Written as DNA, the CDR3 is TGCGCCAGCCGGGCAACAGGGTCCCCAAAGCAGTTCTTC. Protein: CASRATGSPKQFF.

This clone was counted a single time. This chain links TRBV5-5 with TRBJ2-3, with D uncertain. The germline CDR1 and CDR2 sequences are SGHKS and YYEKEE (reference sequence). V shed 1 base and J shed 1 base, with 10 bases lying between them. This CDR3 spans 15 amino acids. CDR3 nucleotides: TGTGCCAGCAGCTTGCGCGCCCCCGGCACAGATACGCAGTATTTT. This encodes CASSLRAPGTDTQYF. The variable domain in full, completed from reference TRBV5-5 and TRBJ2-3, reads DAGVTQSPTHLIKTRGQQVTLRCSPISGHKSVSWYQQVLGQGPQFIFQYYEKEERGRGNFPDRFSARQFPNYSSELNVNALLLGDSALYLCASSLRAPGTDTQYFGPGTRLTVL.

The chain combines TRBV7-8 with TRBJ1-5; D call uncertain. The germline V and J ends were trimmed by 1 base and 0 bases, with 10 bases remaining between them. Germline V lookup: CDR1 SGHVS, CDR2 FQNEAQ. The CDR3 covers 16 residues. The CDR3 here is CASSLVPLYSNQPQHF. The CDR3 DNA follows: TGTGCCAGCAGCTTAGTGCCGTTGTATAGCAATCAGCCCCAGCATTTT.

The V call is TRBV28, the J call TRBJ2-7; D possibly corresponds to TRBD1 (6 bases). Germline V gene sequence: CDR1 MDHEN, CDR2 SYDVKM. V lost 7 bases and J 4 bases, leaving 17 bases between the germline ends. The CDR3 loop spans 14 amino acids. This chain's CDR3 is CASNLQGKRYEQYF. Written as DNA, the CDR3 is TGTGCCAGCAACTTACAGGGAAAGAGGTACGAGCAGTACTTC.

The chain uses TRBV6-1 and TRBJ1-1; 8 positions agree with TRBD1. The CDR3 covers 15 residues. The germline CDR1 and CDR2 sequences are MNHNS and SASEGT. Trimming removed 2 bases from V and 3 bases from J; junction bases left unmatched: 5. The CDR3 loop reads CASSERGRGHTEAFF. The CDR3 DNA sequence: TGTGCCAGCAGTGAACGTGGCAGGGGGCACACTGAAGCTTTCTTT.

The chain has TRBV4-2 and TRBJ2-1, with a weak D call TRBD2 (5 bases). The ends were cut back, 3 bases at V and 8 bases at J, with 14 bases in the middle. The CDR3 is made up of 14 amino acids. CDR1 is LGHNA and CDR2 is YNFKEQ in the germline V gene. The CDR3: CASSQDSMGYEQFF. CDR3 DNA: TGTGCCAGCAGCCAGGACTCCATGGGCTATGAGCAGTTCTTC.

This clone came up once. The CDR3, as DNA: TGCGCCAGCAGCCTAACGATGCGGACAGGGTTTGACACTGAAGCTTTCTTT. It codes for CASSLTMRTGFDTEAFF. This chain links TRBV5-1 with TRBJ1-1; 8 bases line up with TRBD1. The ends lost 4 bases at V and 3 bases at J; junction bases unmatched: 14. Germline assignment: CDR1 SGHRS and CDR2 YFSETQ. The CDR3 spans 17 residues.

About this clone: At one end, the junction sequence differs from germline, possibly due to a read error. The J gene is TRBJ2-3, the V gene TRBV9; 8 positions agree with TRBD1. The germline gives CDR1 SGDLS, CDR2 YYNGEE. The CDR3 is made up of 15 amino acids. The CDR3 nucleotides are TGTGCCGGCAGCACAGGGGGTTTTCCCACAGATACGCAGTATTTT. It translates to CAGSTGGFPTDTQYF.

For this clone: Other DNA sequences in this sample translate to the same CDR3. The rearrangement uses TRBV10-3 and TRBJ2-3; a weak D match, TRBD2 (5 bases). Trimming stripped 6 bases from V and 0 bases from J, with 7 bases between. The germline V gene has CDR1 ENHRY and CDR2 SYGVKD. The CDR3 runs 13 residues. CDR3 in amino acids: CAIRGGSTDTQYF. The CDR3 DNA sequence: TGTGCCATCAGGGGCGGGAGCACAGATACGCAGTATTTT.

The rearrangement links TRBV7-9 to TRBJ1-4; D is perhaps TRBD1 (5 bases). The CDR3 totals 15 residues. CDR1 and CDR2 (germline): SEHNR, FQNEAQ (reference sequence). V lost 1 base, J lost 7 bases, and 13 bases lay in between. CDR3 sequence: CASSLGQGEGEKLFF. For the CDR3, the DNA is TGTGCCAGCAGCTTAGGGCAGGGCGAAGGTGAAAAACTGTTTTTT.

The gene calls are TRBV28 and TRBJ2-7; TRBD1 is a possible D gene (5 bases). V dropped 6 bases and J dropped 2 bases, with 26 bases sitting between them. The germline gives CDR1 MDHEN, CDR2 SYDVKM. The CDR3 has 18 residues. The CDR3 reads CASSPSPSATGFTYEQYF. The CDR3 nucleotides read TGTGCCAGCAGCCCATCCCCGTCCGCAACAGGTTTCACCTACGAGCAGTACTTC.

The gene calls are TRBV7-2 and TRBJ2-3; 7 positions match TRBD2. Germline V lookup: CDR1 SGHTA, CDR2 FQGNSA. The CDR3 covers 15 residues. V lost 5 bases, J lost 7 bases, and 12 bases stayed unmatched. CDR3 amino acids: CASSRGASGSNTQYF. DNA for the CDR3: TGTGCCAGCAGCCGTGGGGCTAGCGGAAGTAATACGCAGTATTTT.

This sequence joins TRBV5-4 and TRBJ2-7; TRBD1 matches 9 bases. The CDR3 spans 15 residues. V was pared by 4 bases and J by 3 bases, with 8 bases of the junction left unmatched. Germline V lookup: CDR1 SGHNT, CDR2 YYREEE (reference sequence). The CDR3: CASSPDAGQGYEQYF. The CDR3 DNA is TGTGCCAGCAGCCCGGATGCGGGACAGGGCTACGAGCAGTACTTC.

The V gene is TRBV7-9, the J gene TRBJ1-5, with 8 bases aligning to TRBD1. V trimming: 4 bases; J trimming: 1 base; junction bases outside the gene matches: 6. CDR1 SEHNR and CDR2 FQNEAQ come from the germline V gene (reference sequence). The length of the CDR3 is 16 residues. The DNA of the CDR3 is TGTGCCAGCAGCTCACAGGGGGGTCCCAGCAATCAGCCCCAGCATTTT. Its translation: CASSSQGGPSNQPQHF.

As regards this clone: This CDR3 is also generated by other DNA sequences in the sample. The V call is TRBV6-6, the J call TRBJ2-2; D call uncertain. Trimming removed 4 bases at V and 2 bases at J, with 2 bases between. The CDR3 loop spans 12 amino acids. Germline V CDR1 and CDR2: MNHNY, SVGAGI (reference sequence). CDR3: CASSSNTGELFF. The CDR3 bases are TGTGCCAGCAGTTCTAACACCGGGGAGCTGTTTTTT.

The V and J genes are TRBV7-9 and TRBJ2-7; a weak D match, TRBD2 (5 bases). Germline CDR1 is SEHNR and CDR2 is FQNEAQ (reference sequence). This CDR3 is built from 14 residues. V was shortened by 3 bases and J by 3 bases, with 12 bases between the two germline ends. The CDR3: CASSFGKRGYEQYF. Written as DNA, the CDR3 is TGTGCCAGCAGCTTCGGGAAACGGGGCTACGAGCAGTACTTC.

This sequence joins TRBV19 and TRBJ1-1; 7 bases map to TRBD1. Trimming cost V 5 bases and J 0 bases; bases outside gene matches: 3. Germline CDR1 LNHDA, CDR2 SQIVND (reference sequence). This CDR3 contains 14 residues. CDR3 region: CASSPDRLNTEAFF. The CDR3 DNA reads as TGTGCCAGTAGTCCGGACAGGCTGAACACTGAAGCTTTCTTT.

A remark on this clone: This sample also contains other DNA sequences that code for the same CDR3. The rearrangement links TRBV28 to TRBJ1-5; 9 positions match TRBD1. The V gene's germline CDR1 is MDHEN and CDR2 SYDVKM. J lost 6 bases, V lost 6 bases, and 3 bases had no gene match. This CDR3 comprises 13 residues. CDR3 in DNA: TGTGCCAGCAGGGGACAGGGATCTCAGCCCCAGCATTTT. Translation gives CASRGQGSQPQHF.

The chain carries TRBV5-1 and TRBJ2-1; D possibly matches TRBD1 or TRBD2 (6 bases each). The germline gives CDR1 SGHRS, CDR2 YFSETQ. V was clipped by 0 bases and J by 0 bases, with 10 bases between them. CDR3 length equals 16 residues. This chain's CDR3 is CASSLEGGVSYNEQFF. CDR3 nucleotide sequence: TGCGCCAGCAGCTTGGAGGGGGGAGTCTCCTACAATGAGCAGTTCTTC.

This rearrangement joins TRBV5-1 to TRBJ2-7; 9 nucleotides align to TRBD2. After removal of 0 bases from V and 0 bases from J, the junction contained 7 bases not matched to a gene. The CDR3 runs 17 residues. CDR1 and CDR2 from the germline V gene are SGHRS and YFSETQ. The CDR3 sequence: CASSLGGSGRSSYEQYF. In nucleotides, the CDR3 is TGCGCCAGCAGCTTGGGGGGAAGCGGGAGGAGCTCCTACGAGCAGTACTTC.

The CDR3 loop reads CASSPVDRPYGYTF. CDR3 sequence (DNA): TGTGCCAGCTCACCTGTGGACAGGCCCTATGGCTACACCTTC. The rearrangement uses TRBV18 and TRBJ1-2; 7 bases line up with TRBD1. The CDR3 is made up of 14 amino acids. V lost 3 bases and J lost 4; bases outside the gene matches: 5. Germline CDR1 reads KGHSH; CDR2 reads LQKENI.

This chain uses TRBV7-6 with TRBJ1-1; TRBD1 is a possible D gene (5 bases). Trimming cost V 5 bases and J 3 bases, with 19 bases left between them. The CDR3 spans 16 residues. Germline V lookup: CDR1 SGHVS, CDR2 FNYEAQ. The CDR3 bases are TGTGCCAGCAGCCCTCGGGCCCGATCGGGGGACACTGAAGCTTTCTTT. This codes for CASSPRARSGDTEAFF.

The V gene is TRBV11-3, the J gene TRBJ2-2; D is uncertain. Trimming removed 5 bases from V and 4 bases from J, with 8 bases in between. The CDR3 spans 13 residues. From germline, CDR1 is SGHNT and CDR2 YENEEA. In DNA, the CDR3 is TGTGCCAGCAGCCTATATCCCACCGGGGAGCTGTTTTTT. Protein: CASSLYPTGELFF.